Listed below are T cell receptor beta chains from one sample, sequenced in a study of cytomegalovirus exposure and HLA in healthy donors. Assay: immunoSEQ multiplex PCR; the TCRdb copy retains only in-frame clones and omits some. The sample contains a few hundred thousand clones, 75% of which appear only once. The specimen was PBMCs. The receptors here all came from a woman under 40 in good health and CMV-seronegative. The CDR3 runs from the conserved cysteine through the conserved F or W. The D gene is left open where the match is weak. The size entry is marked missing in some rows and otherwise reads once, few, many or a size class.

len	v_gene	j_gene	abundance	d_gene	CDR3nt	CDR3aa
16	TRBV7-8	TRBJ2-2	NA	TRBD1	TGTGCCAGCAGCTTAATACAGGGGCGTAGGACCGGGGAGCTGTTTTTT	CASSLIQGRRTGELFF
13	TRBV19	TRBJ1-2	NA	NA	TGTGCCAGTAGTCAACAGGGAGTGAGGGGCTACACCTTC	CASSQQGVRGYTF
16	TRBV7-9	TRBJ2-7	NA	TRBD2	TGTGCCAGCAGCCCCCGTTCCGGGGGGGGCGTGGACGAGCAGTACTTC	CASSPRSGGGVDEQYF
15	TRBV5-8	TRBJ1-4	NA	NA	TGTGCCAGCAGCTTATATGGGTGGGCTAATGAAAAGCTGTTTTTT	CASSLYGWANEKLFF
16	TRBV5-6	TRBJ2-2	NA	TRBD2	TGTGCCAGCAGCCAGCTAGCGGGGAAGAACACCGGGGAGCTGTTTTTT	CASSQLAGKNTGELFF
14	TRBV6-5	TRBJ1-1	few	NA	TGTGCCAGCAGTTACCTCGTGGGTCCCGGGGAAGCTTTCTTT	CASSYLVGPGEAFF
13	TRBV19	TRBJ1-2	NA	NA	TGTGCCAGTAGGCGGGGGGGACGCCACGGCTACACCTTC	CASRRGGRHGYTF
12	TRBV4-3	TRBJ1-1	NA	TRBD1	TGCGCCAGCAGGCATGACAGGGCAGAAGCTTTCTTT	CASRHDRAEAFF
15	TRBV15	TRBJ1-2	NA	NA	TGTGCCACCAGCAGAGATGACACTGTTAACTATGGCTACACCTTC	CATSRDDTVNYGYTF
14	TRBV5-1	TRBJ2-7	few	NA	TGCGCCAGCAGCTTGCCCGGGGAAGGCTACGAGCAGTACTTC	CASSLPGEGYEQYF
14	TRBV12-5	TRBJ2-5	NA	NA	TGTGCTAGTGGTTTGGTGCCAGGGATAGAGACCCAGTACTTC	CASGLVPGIETQYF
16	TRBV4-1	TRBJ1-4	NA	NA	TGCGCCAGCAGCCAACTTATTACAGGGACTAATGAAAAACTGTTTTTT	CASSQLITGTNEKLFF
14	TRBV21-1	TRBJ1-5	NA	NA	TGTGCCAGCATCGAAAACAGGTTTTGTCAGCCCCAGCATTTT	CASIENRFCQPQHF
18	TRBV7-8	TRBJ2-1	NA	TRBD2	TGTGCCAGCAGCCTCACTAGCGGGGGGAATTTAGGCTACAATGAGCAGTTCTTC	CASSLTSGGNLGYNEQFF
13	TRBV7-9	TRBJ1-2	NA	TRBD1	TGTTCCAGCAGCTTTCACAGGGGCGTTGGCTACACCTTC	CSSSFHRGVGYTF
15	TRBV15	TRBJ1-1	NA	TRBD1	TGTGCCACCAGCAGAGTGGACAGGGGGGAGACTGAAGCTTTCTTT	CATSRVDRGETEAFF
16	TRBV19	TRBJ1-2	NA	NA	TGTGCCAGCCTGGGGCCTACCGGTGGGGCGCGCTATGGCTACACCTTC	CASLGPTGGARYGYTF
14	TRBV7-2	TRBJ1-1	few	NA	TGTGCCAGCAGCTTAGAGGTCGGGGACACTGAAGCTTTCTTT	CASSLEVGDTEAFF
16	TRBV5-1	TRBJ1-3	NA	TRBD1	TGCGCCAGCAGCAACCGGGACAGGGGTTCTGGAAACACCATATATTTT	CASSNRDRGSGNTIYF
14	TRBV5-4	TRBJ2-7	NA	TRBD1	TGTGCCAGCAGCCACCGGGACAGAGCCTACGAGCAGTACTTC	CASSHRDRAYEQYF
13	TRBV7-3	TRBJ2-7	NA	NA	TGTGCCAGCAGCTTAAAGGGAGGTGACGAGCAGTACTTC	CASSLKGGDEQYF
14	TRBV30	TRBJ1-2	NA	TRBD1	TGTGCCTGGAGTGAGGGGACAGGGGGCTATGGCTACACCTTC	CAWSEGTGGYGYTF
13	TRBV10-1	TRBJ1-5	few	NA	TGCGCCAGCAGTGAAGAGGTGGCGGGACCCCAGCATTTT	CASSEEVAGPQHF
17	TRBV11-2	TRBJ2-2	once	NA	TGTGACAGCAGCTTAGAGGTAGTGCGAAGGAGCACCGGGGAGCTGTTTTTT	CDSSLEVVRRSTGELFF
16	TRBV11-3	TRBJ2-3	NA	TRBD2	TGTGCCAGCAGCTATACTAGCGGGGGGGCATCAGATACGCAGTATTTT	CASSYTSGGASDTQYF
14	TRBV19	TRBJ2-7	NA	NA	TGTGCCAGTAGTATGGGCGGGATGCTATACGAGCAGTACTTC	CASSMGGMLYEQYF
14	TRBV5-1	TRBJ1-1	NA	NA	TGCGCCAGCAGCTCCGCCCCAGGGAACACTGAAGCTTTCTTT	CASSSAPGNTEAFF
17	TRBV4-1	TRBJ2-1	NA	NA	TGCGCCAGCAGCCCTAATAAAGAGGACTGGCCCTACAATGAGCAGTTCTTC	CASSPNKEDWPYNEQFF
16	TRBV7-2	TRBJ2-1	NA	NA	TGTGCCAGCAGCCCTTACTCGGGAGAAATTTATAATGAGCAGTTCTTC	CASSPYSGEIYNEQFF
15	TRBV6-1	TRBJ2-7	few	NA	TGTGCCAGCAGTCAATCCAGGGGAGTATCCTACGAGCCGTACTTC	CASSQSRGVSYEPYF
13	TRBV13	TRBJ2-5	NA	NA	TGTGCCAGCGGGACTCCGATGGCCGAGACCCAGTACTTC	CASGTPMAETQYF
14	TRBV19	TRBJ2-2	NA	NA	TGTGCCAGTAGTATAGATTCGCGAACCGGGGAGCTGTTTTTT	CASSIDSRTGELFF
16	TRBV14	TRBJ2-5	NA	TRBD1	TGTGCCAGCAGTCTAGGCGGACAGGGTTTTAGAGAGACCCAGTACTTC	CASSLGGQGFRETQYF
15	TRBV4-1	TRBJ2-5	once	TRBD1	TGCGCCAGCAGCCTTTTTGGACAGGGAGGAGAGACCCAGTACTTC	CASSLFGQGGETQYF
12	TRBV30	TRBJ1-3	NA	TRBD1	TGTGCATTGGACAGGGTGGCGAACACCATATATTTT	CALDRVANTIYF